This TCR beta chain was profiled in a study of cytomegalovirus exposure and HLA in healthy donors. Study-wide results and limits: In the roughly 120 validation repertoires, a later analysis found that first-cohort TCR clusters tended to co-occur. As was reported, the classifier diagnosed cytomegalovirus status with high specificity and sensitivity.

The repertoire was sequenced with immunoSEQ multiplex PCR; TCRdb's copy has only in-frame clones and lacks some. The sample includes around 250,000 clones, 90% of them seen just once. From the roughly 110-subject validation cohort, which was separate from the approximately 670-subject first cohort, the donors were drawn. The length of the CDR3 is 15 residues. Germline CDR1 is MNHNS and CDR2 is SASEGT. Trimming shortened V by 8 bases and J by 1 base, and 17 bases separated the two germline ends. As for this clone: The antigen is unknown.

Input material: PBMCs. The chain recombines TRBV6-1 with TRBJ1-1, with a weak D call TRBD1 (5 bases). The source is a woman aged 18-30 years in good health and CMV-seronegative. The CDR3 here is CASQVEHRRNTEAFF. The DNA for the CDR3 is TGTGCCAGCCAGGTGGAGCACAGGAGGAACACTGAAGCTTTCTTT.